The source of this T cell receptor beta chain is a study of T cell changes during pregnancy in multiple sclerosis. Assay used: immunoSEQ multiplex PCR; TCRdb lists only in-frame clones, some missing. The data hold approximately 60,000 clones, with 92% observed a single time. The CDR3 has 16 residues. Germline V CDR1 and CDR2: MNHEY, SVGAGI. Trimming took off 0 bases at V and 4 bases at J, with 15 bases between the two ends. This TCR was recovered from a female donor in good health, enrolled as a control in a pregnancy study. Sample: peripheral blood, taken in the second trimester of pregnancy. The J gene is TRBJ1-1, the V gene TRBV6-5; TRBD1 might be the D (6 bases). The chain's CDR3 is CASSYSILGGGTEAFF. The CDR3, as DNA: TGTGCCAGCAGTTACTCGATCCTAGGGGGGGGCACTGAAGCTTTCTTT.